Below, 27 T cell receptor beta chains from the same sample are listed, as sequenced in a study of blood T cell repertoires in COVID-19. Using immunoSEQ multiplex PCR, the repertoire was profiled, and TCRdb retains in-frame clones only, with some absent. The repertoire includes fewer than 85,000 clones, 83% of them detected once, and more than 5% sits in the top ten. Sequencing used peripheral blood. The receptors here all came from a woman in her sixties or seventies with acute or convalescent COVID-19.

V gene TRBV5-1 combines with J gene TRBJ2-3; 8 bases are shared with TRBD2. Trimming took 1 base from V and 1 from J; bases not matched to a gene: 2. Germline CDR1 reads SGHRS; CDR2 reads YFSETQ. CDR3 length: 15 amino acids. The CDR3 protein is CASSLSRGGTDTQYF. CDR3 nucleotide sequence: TGCGCCAGCAGCTTGTCGCGGGGGGGCACAGATACGCAGTATTTT.

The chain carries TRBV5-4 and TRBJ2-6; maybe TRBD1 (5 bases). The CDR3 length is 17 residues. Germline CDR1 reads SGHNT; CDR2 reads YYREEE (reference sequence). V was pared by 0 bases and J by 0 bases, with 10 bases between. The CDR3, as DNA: TGTGCCAGCAGCTTGGACAGGACCCGCTCTGGGGCCAACGTCCTGACTTTC. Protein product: CASSLDRTRSGANVLTF.

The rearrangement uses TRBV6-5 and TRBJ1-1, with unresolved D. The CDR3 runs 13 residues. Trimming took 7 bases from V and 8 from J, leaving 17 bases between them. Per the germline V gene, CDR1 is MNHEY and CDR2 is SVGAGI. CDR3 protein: CASKETLGVEAFF. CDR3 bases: TGTGCCAGCAAAGAAACTCTCGGAGTCGAAGCTTTCTTT.

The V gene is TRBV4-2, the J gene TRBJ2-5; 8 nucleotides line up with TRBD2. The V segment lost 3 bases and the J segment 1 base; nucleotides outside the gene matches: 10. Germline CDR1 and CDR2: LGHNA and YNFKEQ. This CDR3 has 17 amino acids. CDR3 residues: CASSQGAGGTTQETQYF. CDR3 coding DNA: TGTGCCAGCAGCCAGGGCGCGGGGGGCACCACCCAAGAGACCCAGTACTTC.

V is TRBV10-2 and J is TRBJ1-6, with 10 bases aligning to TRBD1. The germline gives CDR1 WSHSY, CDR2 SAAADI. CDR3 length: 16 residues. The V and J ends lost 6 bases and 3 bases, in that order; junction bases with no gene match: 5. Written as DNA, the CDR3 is TGCGCCAGCAGAGGACAGGGGGTTGTCTATAATTCACCCCTCCACTTT. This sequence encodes CASRGQGVVYNSPLHF.

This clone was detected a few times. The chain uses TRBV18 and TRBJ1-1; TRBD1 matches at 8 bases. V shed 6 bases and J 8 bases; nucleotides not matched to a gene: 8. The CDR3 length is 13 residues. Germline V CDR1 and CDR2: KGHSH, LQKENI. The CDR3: CASSSDREVEAFF. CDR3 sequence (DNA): TGTGCCAGCTCTTCGGACAGGGAGGTAGAAGCTTTCTTT.

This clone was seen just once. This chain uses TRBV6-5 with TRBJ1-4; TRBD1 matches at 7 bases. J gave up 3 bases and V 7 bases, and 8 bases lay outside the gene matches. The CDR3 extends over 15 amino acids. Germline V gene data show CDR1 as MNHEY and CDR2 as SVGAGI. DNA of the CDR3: TGTGCCAGCAAGGAGGGGGCGAGAGCTAATGAAAAACTGTTTTTT. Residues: CASKEGARANEKLFF.

The CDR3 sequence: CASRSGTGGPGELFF. CDR3 DNA: TGTGCCAGCAGATCTGGGACAGGGGGCCCCGGGGAGCTGTTTTTT. V is TRBV27 and J is TRBJ2-2; 12 bases are a match to TRBD1. V shed 6 bases, J shed 6 bases, and the junction held 5 bases outside the gene matches. CDR3 length: 15 amino acids. Germline V CDR1 and CDR2: MNHEY, SMNVEV (reference sequence).

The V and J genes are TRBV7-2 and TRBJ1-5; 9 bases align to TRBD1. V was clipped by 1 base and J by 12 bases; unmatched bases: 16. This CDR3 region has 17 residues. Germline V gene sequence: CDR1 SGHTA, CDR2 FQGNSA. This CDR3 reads CASSLDPLGQGKVLQHF. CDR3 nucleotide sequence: TGTGCCAGCAGCTTAGACCCCCTGGGACAGGGTAAGGTGCTCCAGCATTTT.

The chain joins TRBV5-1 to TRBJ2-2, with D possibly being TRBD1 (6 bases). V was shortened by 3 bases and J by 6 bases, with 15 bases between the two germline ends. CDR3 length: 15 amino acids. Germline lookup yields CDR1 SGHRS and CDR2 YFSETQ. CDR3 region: CASSSRTVPSGELFF. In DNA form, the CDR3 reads TGCGCCAGCAGCTCCCGGACAGTACCTTCCGGGGAGCTGTTTTTT.

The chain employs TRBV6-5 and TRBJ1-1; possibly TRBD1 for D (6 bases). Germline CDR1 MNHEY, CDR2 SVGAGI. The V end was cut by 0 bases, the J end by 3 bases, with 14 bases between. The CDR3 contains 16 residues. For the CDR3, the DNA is TGTGCCAGCAGTTACTCGACAGGCGAGGTGGACACTGAAGCTTTCTTT. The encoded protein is CASSYSTGEVDTEAFF.

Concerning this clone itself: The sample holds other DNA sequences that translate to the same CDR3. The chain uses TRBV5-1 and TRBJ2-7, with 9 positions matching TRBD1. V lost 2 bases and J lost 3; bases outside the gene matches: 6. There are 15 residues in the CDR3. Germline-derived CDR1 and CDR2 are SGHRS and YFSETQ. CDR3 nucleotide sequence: TGCGCCAGCAGCTTCGGAGGGACAGGGATCTACGAGCAGTACTTC. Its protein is CASSFGGTGIYEQYF.

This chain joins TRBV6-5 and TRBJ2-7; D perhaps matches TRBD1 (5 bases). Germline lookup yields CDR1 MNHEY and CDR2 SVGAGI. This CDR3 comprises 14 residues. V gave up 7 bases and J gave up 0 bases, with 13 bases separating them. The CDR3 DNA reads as TGTGCCAGCACAACAAGGGGTCTCTCCTACGAGCAGTACTTC. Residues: CASTTRGLSYEQYF.

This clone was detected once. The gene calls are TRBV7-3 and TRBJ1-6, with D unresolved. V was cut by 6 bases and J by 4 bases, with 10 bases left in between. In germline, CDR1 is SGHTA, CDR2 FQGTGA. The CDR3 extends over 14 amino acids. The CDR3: CASSMREYNSPLHF. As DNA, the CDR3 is TGTGCCAGCAGTATGCGGGAGTATAATTCACCCCTCCACTTT.

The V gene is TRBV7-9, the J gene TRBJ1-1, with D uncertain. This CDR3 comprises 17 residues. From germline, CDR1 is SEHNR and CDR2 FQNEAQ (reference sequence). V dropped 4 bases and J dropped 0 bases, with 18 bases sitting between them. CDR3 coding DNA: TGTGCCAGCAGCTCGTTGGCCGGGGTTCATATGAACACTGAAGCTTTCTTT. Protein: CASSSLAGVHMNTEAFF.

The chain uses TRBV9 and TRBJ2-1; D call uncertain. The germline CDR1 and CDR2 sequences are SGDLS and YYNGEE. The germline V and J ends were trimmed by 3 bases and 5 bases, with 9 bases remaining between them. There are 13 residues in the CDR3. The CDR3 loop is CASSAYRNNEQFF. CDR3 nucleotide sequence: TGTGCCAGCAGCGCCTACCGAAACAATGAGCAGTTCTTC.

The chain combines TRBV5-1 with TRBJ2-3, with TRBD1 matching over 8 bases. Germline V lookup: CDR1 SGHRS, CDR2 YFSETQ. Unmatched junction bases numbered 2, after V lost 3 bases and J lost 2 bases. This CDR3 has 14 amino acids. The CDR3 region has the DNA TGCGCCAGCAGCTCGACAGGGGTCACAGATACGCAGTATTTT. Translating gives CASSSTGVTDTQYF.

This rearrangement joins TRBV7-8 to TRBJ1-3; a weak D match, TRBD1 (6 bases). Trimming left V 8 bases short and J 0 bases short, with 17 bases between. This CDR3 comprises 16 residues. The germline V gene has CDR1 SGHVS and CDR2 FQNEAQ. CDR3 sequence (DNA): TGTGCCAGCGCACCGGGAGGGGGAGGCTCTGGAAACACCATATATTTT. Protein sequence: CASAPGGGGSGNTIYF.

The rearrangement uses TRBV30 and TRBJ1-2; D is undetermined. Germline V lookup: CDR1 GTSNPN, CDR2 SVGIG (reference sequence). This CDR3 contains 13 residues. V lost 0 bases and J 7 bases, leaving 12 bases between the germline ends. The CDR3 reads CAWSVSVAAGYTF. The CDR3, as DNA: TGTGCCTGGAGTGTAAGTGTTGCGGCTGGCTACACCTTC.

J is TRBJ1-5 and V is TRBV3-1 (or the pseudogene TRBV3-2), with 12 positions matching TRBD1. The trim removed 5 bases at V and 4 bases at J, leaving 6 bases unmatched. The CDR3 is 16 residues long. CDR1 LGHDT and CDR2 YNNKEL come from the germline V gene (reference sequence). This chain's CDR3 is CASSSTGQGANQPQHF. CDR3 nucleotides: TGTGCCAGCAGCTCTACGGGACAGGGGGCGAATCAGCCCCAGCATTTT.

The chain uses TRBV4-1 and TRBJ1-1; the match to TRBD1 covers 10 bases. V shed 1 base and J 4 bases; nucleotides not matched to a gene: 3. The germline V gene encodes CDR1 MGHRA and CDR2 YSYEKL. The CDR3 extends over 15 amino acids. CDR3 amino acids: CASSQAGQGLTEAFF. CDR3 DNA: TGCGCCAGCAGCCAAGCGGGACAGGGGCTCACTGAAGCTTTCTTT.

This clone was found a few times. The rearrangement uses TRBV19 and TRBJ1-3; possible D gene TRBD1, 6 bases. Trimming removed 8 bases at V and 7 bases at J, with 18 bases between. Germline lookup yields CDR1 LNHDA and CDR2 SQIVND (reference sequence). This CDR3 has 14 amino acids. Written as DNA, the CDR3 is TGTGCCAGTGGTAAAACAGGGATCGGGAACACCATATATTTT. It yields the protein CASGKTGIGNTIYF. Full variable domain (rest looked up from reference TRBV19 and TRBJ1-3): DGGITQSPKYLFRKEGQNVTLSCEQNLNHDAMYWYRQDPGQGLRLIYYSQIVNDFQKGDIAEGYSVSREKKESFPLTVTSAQKNPTAFYLCASGKTGIGNTIYFGEGSWLTVV.

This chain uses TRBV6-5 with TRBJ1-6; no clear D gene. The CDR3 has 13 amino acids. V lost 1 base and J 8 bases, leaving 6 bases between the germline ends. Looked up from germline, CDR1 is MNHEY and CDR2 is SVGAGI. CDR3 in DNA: TGTGCCAGCAGTTACTGGAGAGATTCACCCCTCCACTTT. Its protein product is CASSYWRDSPLHF.

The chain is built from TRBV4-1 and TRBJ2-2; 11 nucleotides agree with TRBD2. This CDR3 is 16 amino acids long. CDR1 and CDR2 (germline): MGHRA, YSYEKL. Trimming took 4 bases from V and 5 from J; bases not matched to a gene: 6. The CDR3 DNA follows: TGCGCCAGCAGCCGTAGCGGGGGGGCCGGTACCGGGGAGCTGTTTTTT. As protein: CASSRSGGAGTGELFF.

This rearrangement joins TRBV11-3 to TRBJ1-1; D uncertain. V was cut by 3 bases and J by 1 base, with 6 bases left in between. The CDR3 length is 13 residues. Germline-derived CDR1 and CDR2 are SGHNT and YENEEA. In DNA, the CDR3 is TGTGCCAGCAGCTTCAGGCGGAACACTGAAGCTTTCTTT. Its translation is CASSFRRNTEAFF. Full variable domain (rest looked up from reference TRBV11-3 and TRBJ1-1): EAGVVQSPRYKIIEKKQPVAFWCNPISGHNTLYWYLQNLGQGPELLIRYENEEAVDDSQLPKDRFSAERLKGVDSTLKIQPAELGDSAVYLCASSFRRNTEAFFGQGTRLTVV.

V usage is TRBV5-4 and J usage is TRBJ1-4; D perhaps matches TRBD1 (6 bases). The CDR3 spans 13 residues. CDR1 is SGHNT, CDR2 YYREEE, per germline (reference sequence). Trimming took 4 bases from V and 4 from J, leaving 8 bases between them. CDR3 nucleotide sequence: TGTGCCAGCAGCCGACAGGATAATGAAAAACTGTTTTTT. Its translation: CASSRQDNEKLFF.

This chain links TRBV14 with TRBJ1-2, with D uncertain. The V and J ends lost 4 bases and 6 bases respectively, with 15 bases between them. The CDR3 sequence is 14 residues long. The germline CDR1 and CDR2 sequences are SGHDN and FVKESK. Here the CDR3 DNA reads TGTGCCAGCAGCCGAGGGAATCTAGAGCATGGCTACACCTTC. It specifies CASSRGNLEHGYTF.